Presented here are 10 T cell receptor beta chains from one specimen sequenced in a study of cytotoxic CD8 clonotypes in ibrutinib-treated CLL (dated by TCRdb to 2020 to 2023). To prepare the library, the immunoSEQ multiplex PCR assay was applied. TCRdb took this table from immuneACCESS and kept in-frame rearrangements with V and J called. Such tables lack part of the clones; where checked against another copy, unresolved V genes explain under half of the gap, and the rest is unexplained. The sample table holds some 200,000 clones, of which more than 75% were seen once. The top ten clones comprise roughly 10% of the sample. What the time point label conveys for this sample: approximately eleven months on ibrutinib. The specimen comprised PBMCs, sampled after 12 months of ibrutinib treatment. These receptors were collected from a human donor with chronic lymphocytic leukemia.

The CDR3: CASSPSIYRGRAYSYEQYF. Here the CDR3 DNA reads TGTGCCAGCAGCCCGTCAATCTACAGGGGGCGAGCCTATTCCTACGAGCAGTACTTC. The rearrangement joins TRBV11-2 to TRBJ2-7, with TRBD1 matching over 9 bases. Trimming removed 5 bases from V and 1 base from J; junction bases left unmatched: 18. Germline V lookup: CDR1 SGHAT, CDR2 FQNNGV. This CDR3 is built from 19 residues.

This chain uses TRBV11-3 with TRBJ1-1, with a possible D match to TRBD1 (6 bases). Trimming left V 6 bases short and J 3 bases short, with 11 bases between. CDR1 and CDR2 (germline): SGHNT, YENEEA. This CDR3 contains 13 residues. CDR3 sequence: CASSRDTHTEAFF. CDR3 bases: TGTGCCAGCAGTCGGGACACTCACACTGAAGCTTTCTTT.

This chain joins TRBV28 and TRBJ1-1; no clear D. This CDR3 contains 13 residues. Trimming stripped 7 bases from V and 7 bases from J, with 16 bases between. The germline gives CDR1 MDHEN, CDR2 SYDVKM. CDR3 protein: CASIWAQANEAFF. CDR3 sequence (DNA): TGTGCCAGCATTTGGGCGCAGGCAAATGAAGCTTTCTTT.

The genes are TRBV15 and TRBJ2-7; D is undetermined. The CDR3 is 14 amino acids. V was shortened by 1 base and J by 2 bases, with 9 bases between the two germline ends. The germline V gene encodes CDR1 LNHNV and CDR2 YYDKDF (reference sequence). The CDR3, as DNA: TGTGCCACCAGCAGAGCAAGAGGCCCCTACGAGCAGTACTTC. Its translation is CATSRARGPYEQYF. Using reference TRBV15 and TRBJ2-7 for the parts outside the CDR3, the full variable domain is DAMVIQNPRYQVTQFGKPVTLSCSQTLNHNVMYWYQQKSSQAPKLLFHYYDKDFNNEADTPDNFQSRRPNTSFCFLDIRSPGLGDTAMYLCATSRARGPYEQYFGPGTRLTVT.

The CDR3 nucleotides read TGTGCCAGCAGCTCCGGGGTGGCTGGAAACACCATATATTTT. This translates into CASSSGVAGNTIYF. The chain joins TRBV27 to TRBJ1-3; D is unclear. The CDR3 totals 14 residues. The germline gives CDR1 MNHEY, CDR2 SMNVEV (reference sequence). V shed 6 bases and J shed 2 bases, with 11 bases lying between them.

The gene calls are TRBV25-1 and TRBJ2-2; TRBD2 matches at 10 bases. Unmatched junction bases numbered 10, after V lost 8 bases and J lost 7 bases. The CDR3 has 15 amino acids. From germline, CDR1 is MGHDK and CDR2 SYGVNS. The CDR3 region has the DNA TGTGCCAGCGCCTCAGCGGGAGGGCCCATCGGGGAGCTGTTTTTT. Translation: CASASAGGPIGELFF. Together with reference TRBV25-1 and TRBJ2-2, the CDR3 gives the full variable domain: EADIYQTPRYLVIGTGKKITLECSQTMGHDKMYWYQQDPGMELHLIHYSYGVNSTEKGDLSSESTVSRIRTEHFPLTLESARPSHTSQYLCASASAGGPIGELFFGEGSRLTVL.

This clone occurred once. This chain uses TRBV6-6 with TRBJ2-7; D is possibly TRBD1 (6 bases). Trimming took 3 bases from V and 3 from J, leaving 15 bases between them. The CDR3 loop spans 15 amino acids. CDR1 and CDR2 (germline): MNHNY, SVGAGI (reference sequence). CDR3 loop: CASSYTRTANYEQYF. In DNA, the CDR3 is TGTGCCAGCAGTTATACAAGGACAGCCAACTACGAGCAGTACTTC.

The chain is built from TRBV7-8 and TRBJ2-7; D perhaps matches TRBD1 (7 bases). In germline, CDR1 is SGHVS, CDR2 FQNEAQ. The V and J ends lost 5 bases and 2 bases respectively, with 16 bases between them. The CDR3 contains 15 residues. CDR3 sequence: CASSRGTVQPYEQYF. CDR3 coding DNA: TGTGCCAGCAGCCGCGGGACAGTGCAACCCTACGAGCAGTACTTC.

This clone has just a few counts. V usage is TRBV30 and J usage is TRBJ1-2, with D perhaps TRBD1 (6 bases). The V gene's germline CDR1 is GTSNPN and CDR2 SVGIG (reference sequence). V lost 0 bases, J lost 7 bases, and 12 bases lay in between. The CDR3 has 13 amino acids. The CDR3 bases are TGTGCCTGGAGTGTACTGGGGGGCTCTGGCTACACCTTC. Protein sequence: CAWSVLGGSGYTF.

The chain recombines TRBV5-4 with TRBJ2-7, with 13 bases fitting TRBD2. Germline values: CDR1 SGHNT, CDR2 YYREEE (reference sequence). With V trimmed by 4 bases and J by 3 bases, 4 bases remained unmatched. The CDR3 covers 15 residues. This CDR3 is CASSPGTSGDYEQYF. In nucleotides, the CDR3 is TGTGCCAGCAGCCCGGGGACTAGCGGGGACTACGAGCAGTACTTC.